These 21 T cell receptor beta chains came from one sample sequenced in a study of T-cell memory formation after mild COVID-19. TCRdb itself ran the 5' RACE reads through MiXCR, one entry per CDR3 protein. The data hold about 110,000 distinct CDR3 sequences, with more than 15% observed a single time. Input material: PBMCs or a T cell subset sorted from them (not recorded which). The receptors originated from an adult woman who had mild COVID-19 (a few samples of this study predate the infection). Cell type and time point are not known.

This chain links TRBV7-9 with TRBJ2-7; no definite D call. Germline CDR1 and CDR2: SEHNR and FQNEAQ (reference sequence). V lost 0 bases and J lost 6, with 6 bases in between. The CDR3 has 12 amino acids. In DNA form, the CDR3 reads TGTGCCAGCAGCTTAGCCGTTGGCGAGCAGTACTTC. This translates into CASSLAVGEQYF.

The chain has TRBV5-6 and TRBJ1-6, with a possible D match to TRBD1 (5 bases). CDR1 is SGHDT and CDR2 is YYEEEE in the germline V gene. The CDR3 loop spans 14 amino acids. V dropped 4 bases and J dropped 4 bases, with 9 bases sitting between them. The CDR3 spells CASSQRGYNSPLHF. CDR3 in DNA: TGTGCCAGCAGCCAACGGGGGTATAATTCACCCCTCCACTTT.

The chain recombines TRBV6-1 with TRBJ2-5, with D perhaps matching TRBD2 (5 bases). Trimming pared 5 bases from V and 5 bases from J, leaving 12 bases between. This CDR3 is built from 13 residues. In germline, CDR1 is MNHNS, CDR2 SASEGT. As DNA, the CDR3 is TGTGCCAGCAGTCCGCTCCCGGGGGAGACCCAGTACTTC. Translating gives CASSPLPGETQYF.

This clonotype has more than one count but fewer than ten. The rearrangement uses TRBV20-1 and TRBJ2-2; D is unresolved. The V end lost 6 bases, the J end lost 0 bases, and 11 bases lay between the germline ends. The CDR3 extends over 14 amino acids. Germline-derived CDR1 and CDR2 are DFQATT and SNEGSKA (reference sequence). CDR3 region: CSAPPLANTGELFF. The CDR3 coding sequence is TGCAGTGCGCCTCCACTCGCGAACACCGGGGAGCTGTTTTTT.

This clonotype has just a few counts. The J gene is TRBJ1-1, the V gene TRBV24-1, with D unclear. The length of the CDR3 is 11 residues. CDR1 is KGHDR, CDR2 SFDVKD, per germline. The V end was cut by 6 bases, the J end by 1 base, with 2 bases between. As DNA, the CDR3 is TGTGCCACCAGTCGGAACACTGAAGCTTTCTTT. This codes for CATSRNTEAFF.

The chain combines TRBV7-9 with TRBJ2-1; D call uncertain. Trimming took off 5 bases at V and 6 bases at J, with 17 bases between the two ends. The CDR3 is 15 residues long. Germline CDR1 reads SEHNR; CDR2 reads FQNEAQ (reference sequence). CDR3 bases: TGTGCCAGCAGCCCAGCGTCCTACCCGTCCAATGAGCAGTTCTTC. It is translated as CASSPASYPSNEQFF.

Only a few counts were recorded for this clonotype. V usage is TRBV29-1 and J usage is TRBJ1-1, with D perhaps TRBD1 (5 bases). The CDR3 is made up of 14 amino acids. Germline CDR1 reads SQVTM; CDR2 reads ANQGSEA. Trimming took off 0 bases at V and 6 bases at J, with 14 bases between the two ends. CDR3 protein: CSVEDWGVMAEAFF. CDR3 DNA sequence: TGCAGCGTTGAAGATTGGGGGGTAATGGCTGAAGCTTTCTTT.

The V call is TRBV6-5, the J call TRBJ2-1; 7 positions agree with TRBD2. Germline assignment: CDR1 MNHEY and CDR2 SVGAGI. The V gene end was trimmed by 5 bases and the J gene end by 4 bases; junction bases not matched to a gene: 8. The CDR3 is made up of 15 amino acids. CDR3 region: CASSKGLVAYNEQFF. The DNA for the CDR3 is TGTGCCAGCAGTAAAGGACTAGTAGCGTACAATGAGCAGTTCTTC.

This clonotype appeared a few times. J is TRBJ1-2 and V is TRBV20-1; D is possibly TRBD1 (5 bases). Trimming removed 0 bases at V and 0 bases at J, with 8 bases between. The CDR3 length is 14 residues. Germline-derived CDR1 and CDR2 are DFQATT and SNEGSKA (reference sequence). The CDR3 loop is CSARDVDTNYGYTF. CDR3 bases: TGCAGTGCTAGAGATGTGGACACTAACTATGGCTACACCTTC.

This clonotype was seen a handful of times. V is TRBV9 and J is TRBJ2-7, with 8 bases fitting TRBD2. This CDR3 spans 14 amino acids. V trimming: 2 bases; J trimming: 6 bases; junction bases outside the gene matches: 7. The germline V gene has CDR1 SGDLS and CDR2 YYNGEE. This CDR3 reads CASSVGTSAVEQYF. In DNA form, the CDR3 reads TGTGCCAGCAGCGTCGGGACTAGTGCGGTCGAGCAGTACTTC.

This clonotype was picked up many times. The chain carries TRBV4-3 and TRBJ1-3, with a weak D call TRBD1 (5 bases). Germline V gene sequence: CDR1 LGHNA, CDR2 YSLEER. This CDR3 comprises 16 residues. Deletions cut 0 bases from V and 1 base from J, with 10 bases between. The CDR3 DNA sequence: TGCGCCAGCAGCCAAGATCCCGGGACTTCTGGAAACACCATATATTTT. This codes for CASSQDPGTSGNTIYF.

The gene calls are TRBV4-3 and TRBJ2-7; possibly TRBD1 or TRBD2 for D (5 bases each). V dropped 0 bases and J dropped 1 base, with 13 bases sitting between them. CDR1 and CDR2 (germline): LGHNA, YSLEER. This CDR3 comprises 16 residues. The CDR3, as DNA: TGCGCCAGCAGCCAAGATTGGGGGAGACGGTCCTACGAGCAGTACTTC. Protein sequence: CASSQDWGRRSYEQYF.

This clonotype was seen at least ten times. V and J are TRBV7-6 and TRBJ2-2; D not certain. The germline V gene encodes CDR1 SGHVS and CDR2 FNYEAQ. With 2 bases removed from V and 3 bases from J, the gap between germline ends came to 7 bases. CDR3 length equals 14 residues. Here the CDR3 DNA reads TGTGCCAGCAGCTTACTTGAATACACCGGGGAGCTGTTTTTT. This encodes CASSLLEYTGELFF.

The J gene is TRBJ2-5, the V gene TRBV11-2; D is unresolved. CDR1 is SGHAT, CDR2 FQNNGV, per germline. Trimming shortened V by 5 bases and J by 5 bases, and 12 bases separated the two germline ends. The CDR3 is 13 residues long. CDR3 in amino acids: CASSGDFGETQYF. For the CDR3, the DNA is TGTGCCAGCAGCGGAGACTTCGGGGAGACCCAGTACTTC.

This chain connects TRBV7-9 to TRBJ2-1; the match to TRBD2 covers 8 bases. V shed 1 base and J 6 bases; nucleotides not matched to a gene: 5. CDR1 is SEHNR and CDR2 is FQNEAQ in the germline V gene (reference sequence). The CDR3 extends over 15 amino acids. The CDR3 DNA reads TGTGCCAGCAGCTTAGGTAGCGGGACGTCCAATGAGCAGTTCTTC. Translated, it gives CASSLGSGTSNEQFF. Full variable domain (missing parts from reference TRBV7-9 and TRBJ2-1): DTGVSQNPRHKITKRGQNVTFRCDPISEHNRLYWYRQTLGQGPEFLTYFQNEAQLEKSRLLSDRFSAERPKGSFSTLEIQRTEQGDSAMYLCASSLGSGTSNEQFFGPGTRLTVL.

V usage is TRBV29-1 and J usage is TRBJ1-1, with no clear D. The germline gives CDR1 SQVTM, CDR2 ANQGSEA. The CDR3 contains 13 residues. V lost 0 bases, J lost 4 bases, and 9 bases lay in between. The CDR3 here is CSVEEMGSTEAFF. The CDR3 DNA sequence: TGCAGCGTTGAAGAAATGGGTAGCACTGAAGCTTTCTTT.

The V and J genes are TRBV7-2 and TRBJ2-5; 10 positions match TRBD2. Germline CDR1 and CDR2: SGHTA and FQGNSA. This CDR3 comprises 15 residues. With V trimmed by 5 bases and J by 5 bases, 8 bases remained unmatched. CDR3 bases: TGTGCCAGCAGCGGACTAGCGGAGGGGGGGGAGACCCAGTACTTC. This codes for CASSGLAEGGETQYF.

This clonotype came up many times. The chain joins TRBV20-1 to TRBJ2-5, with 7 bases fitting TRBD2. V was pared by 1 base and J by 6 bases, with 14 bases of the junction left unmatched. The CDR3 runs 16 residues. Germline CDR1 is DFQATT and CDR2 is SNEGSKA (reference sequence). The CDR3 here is CSARVFEREGGKTQYF. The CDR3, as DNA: TGCAGTGCTAGAGTTTTCGAGAGGGAGGGTGGGAAGACCCAGTACTTC.

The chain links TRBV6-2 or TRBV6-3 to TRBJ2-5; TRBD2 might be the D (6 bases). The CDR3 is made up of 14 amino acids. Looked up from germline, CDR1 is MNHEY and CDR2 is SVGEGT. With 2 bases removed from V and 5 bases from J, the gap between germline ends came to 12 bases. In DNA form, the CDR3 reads TGTGCCAGCAGTTACGAACTAGCCTCGGAGACCCAGTACTTC. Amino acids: CASSYELASETQYF.

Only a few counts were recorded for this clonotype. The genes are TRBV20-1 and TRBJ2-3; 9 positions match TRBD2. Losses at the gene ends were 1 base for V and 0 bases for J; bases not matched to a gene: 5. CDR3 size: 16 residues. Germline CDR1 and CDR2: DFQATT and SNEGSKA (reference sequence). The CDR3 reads CSARGKRGVSTDTQYF. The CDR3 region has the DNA TGCAGTGCTAGAGGGAAGCGGGGGGTGAGCACAGATACGCAGTATTTT.

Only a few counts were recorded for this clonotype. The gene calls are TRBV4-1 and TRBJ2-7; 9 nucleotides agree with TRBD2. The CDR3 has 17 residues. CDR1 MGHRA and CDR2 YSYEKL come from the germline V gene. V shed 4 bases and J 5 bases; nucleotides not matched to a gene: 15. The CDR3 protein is CASSPRGLAGSIHEQYF. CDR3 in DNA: TGCGCCAGCAGCCCCCGAGGGCTAGCGGGGTCCATCCACGAGCAGTACTTC.